This T cell receptor (beta chain) was sequenced in a study of T-cell memory formation after mild COVID-19. Study at large: TCR clusters were mostly confined to one donor each. Broader study findings: CM and EM subsets held most contracting CD4+ clones; EMRA held CD8+ ones.

TCR alpha and TCR beta cDNA libraries with sample barcodes and UMIs came from 5'RACE using constant-segment primers. From the 5' RACE reads, TCRdb called clonotypes with MiXCR, one entry per CDR3 protein. Among 110,000 to 150,000 distinct CDR3 sequences listed, 13% to 15% were seen once. V was clipped by 2 bases and J by 4 bases, with 10 bases between them. The germline V gene encodes CDR1 SGHRS and CDR2 YFSETQ. The CDR3 length is 13 residues. There are a few counts of this clonotype. The antigen is undetermined. The material sequenced was PBMCs or a T cell subset sorted from them (not recorded which). This clonotype originated in an adult woman who had mild COVID-19 (a few samples of this study predate the infection). Cell type and time point are not known. This rearrangement joins TRBV5-1 to TRBJ2-7; no clear D gene. CDR3 sequence: CASSFGPNYEQYF. CDR3 bases: TGCGCCAGCAGCTTCGGCCCAAATTACGAGCAGTACTTC. The variable domain in full, completed from reference TRBV5-1 and TRBJ2-7, reads KAGVTQTPRYLIKTRGQQVTLSCSPISGHRSVSWYQQTPGQGLQFLFEYFSETQRNKGNFPGRFSGRQFSNSRSEMNVSTLELGDSALYLCASSFGPNYEQYFGPGTRLTVT.